Shown below are 29 T cell receptor beta chains from a single sample sequenced in a study of cytotoxic CD8 clonotypes in ibrutinib-treated CLL. Clones were sequenced by immunoSEQ multiplex PCR, and TCRdb holds only the in-frame ones, with some missing. In the table there are almost 250,000 clones, under 80% of which are singletons. Sequenced here: PBMCs, sampled after 24 months of ibrutinib treatment. These receptor sequences come from a human donor with chronic lymphocytic leukemia.

This chain joins TRBV4-2 and TRBJ2-7; D not resolved. V was clipped by 3 bases and J by 2 bases, with 14 bases between them. The CDR3 has 15 residues. Germline assignment: CDR1 LGHNA and CDR2 YNFKEQ. CDR3 bases: TGTGCCAGCAGCCATGCCGTTGACCCCGCCTACGAGCAGTACTTC. This translates into CASSHAVDPAYEQYF.

This clone was observed a single time. This chain joins TRBV6-5 and TRBJ1-4; possible D gene TRBD1, 6 bases. Trimming removed 6 bases from V and 5 bases from J, with 13 bases in between. The CDR3 spans 14 residues. Germline V gene lookup returns CDR1 MNHEY and CDR2 SVGAGI. Here the CDR3 reads CASSRRQVNEKLFF. The CDR3 nucleotides read TGTGCCAGCAGCCGAAGACAGGTGAATGAAAAACTGTTTTTT.

The chain carries TRBV9 and TRBJ1-1; D call uncertain. The germline V gene has CDR1 SGDLS and CDR2 YYNGEE. Trimming left V 3 bases short and J 1 base short, with 10 bases between. This CDR3 has 14 amino acids. The DNA for the CDR3 is TGTGCCAGCAGCGCTTCCACACGGAACACTGAAGCTTTCTTT. It codes for CASSASTRNTEAFF.

V is TRBV28 and J is TRBJ2-7; possible D gene TRBD1, 6 bases. The CDR3 loop spans 15 amino acids. Between the trimmed V and J ends, which lost 7 bases and 6 bases, there was a span of 22 bases. Per germline, CDR1 MDHEN and CDR2 SYDVKM. The CDR3 sequence: CASISPGTLPSEQYF. CDR3 nucleotide sequence: TGTGCCAGCATCTCTCCTGGGACATTACCGTCCGAGCAGTACTTC.

This rearrangement joins TRBV30 to TRBJ2-7, with D perhaps TRBD2 (5 bases). Germline V gene data show CDR1 as GTSNPN and CDR2 as SVGIG (reference sequence). V shed 3 bases and J shed 4 bases, with 16 bases lying between them. The CDR3 consists of 14 residues. The CDR3 loop reads CAWRDGAANYEQYF. The CDR3 DNA sequence: TGTGCCTGGAGGGACGGAGCGGCTAATTACGAGCAGTACTTC. The full variable domain, its missing parts supplied by reference TRBV30 and TRBJ2-7, is SQTIHQWPATLVQPVGSPLSLECTVEGTSNPNLYWYRQAAGRGLQLLFYSVGIGQISSEVPQNLSASRPQDRQFILSSKKLLLSDSGFYLCAWRDGAANYEQYFGPGTRLTVT.

CDR3 nucleotide sequence: TGTGCCAGTAGTCGAGGGGTGCTGATGGGGAATCAGCCCCAGCATTTT. It specifies CASSRGVLMGNQPQHF. The chain recombines TRBV19 with TRBJ1-5, with TRBD1 as a possible D gene (5 bases). The CDR3 spans 16 residues. Per germline, CDR1 LNHDA and CDR2 SQIVND (reference sequence). V lost 5 bases and J lost 4, with 18 bases in between.

The V and J genes are TRBV5-4 and TRBJ1-2; D uncertain. The CDR3 runs 15 residues. Trimming pared 2 bases from V and 1 base from J, leaving 12 bases between. Germline CDR1 SGHNT, CDR2 YYREEE (reference sequence). This CDR3 is CASSFPGQLNYGYTF. Here the CDR3 DNA reads TGTGCCAGCAGCTTTCCGGGCCAACTTAACTATGGCTACACCTTC.

The V call is TRBV2, the J call TRBJ1-2; possibly TRBD1 for D (5 bases). This CDR3 comprises 14 residues. Trimming took off 6 bases at V and 8 bases at J, with 19 bases between the two ends. Germline-derived CDR1 and CDR2 are SNHLY and FYNNEI. CDR3 in DNA: TGTGCCAGCAGCCCCGTCCGGGGGATAGAGGGCTACACCTTC. It translates to CASSPVRGIEGYTF.

The rearrangement links TRBV28 to TRBJ2-1; D is possibly TRBD1 (10 bases). This CDR3 has 23 residues. Germline values: CDR1 MDHEN, CDR2 SYDVKM. The ends were cut back, 6 bases at V and 3 bases at J, with 39 bases in the middle. The chain's CDR3 is CASSTGQGISQWSGTSSYNEQFF. The CDR3 region has the DNA TGTGCCAGCAGCACGGGACAGGGGATCTCCCAATGGTCCGGGACTAGCAGCTACAATGAGCAGTTCTTC.

V usage is TRBV6-5 and J usage is TRBJ2-7; possibly TRBD1 for D (6 bases). V was shortened by 6 bases and J by 7 bases, with 13 bases between the two germline ends. Germline V CDR1 and CDR2: MNHEY, SVGAGI. This CDR3 spans 12 amino acids. CDR3 region: CASRKQGPEQYF. The CDR3 DNA reads TGTGCCAGCAGGAAACAGGGCCCAGAGCAGTACTTC.

In its sample, this clone was seen a few times. The chain links TRBV7-8 to TRBJ2-5, with D uncertain. The CDR3 is made up of 14 amino acids. The germline V gene encodes CDR1 SGHVS and CDR2 FQNEAQ. V gave up 1 base and J gave up 2 bases, with 8 bases separating them. CDR3: CASSLGAGQETQYF. Here the CDR3 DNA reads TGTGCCAGCAGCTTAGGGGCAGGTCAAGAGACCCAGTACTTC.

A few counts support this clone. The chain couples TRBV7-9 to TRBJ2-5; possibly TRBD2 for D (6 bases). V was trimmed by 3 bases and J by 5 bases, leaving 16 bases between them. CDR1 and CDR2 (germline): SEHNR, FQNEAQ (reference sequence). This CDR3 has 15 residues. This CDR3 is CASSFRQGRGETQYF. The DNA for the CDR3 is TGTGCCAGCAGCTTTCGTCAGGGACGGGGGGAGACCCAGTACTTC.

The chain employs TRBV5-1 and TRBJ2-3, with TRBD1 matching 8 bases. This CDR3 contains 14 residues. V shed 2 bases and J 6 bases; nucleotides not matched to a gene: 5. Per germline, CDR1 SGHRS and CDR2 YFSETQ. The CDR3 DNA reads TGCGCCAGCAGCTTTGGACAGGGTTCCGATACGCAGTATTTT. Its translation is CASSFGQGSDTQYF.

The V and J genes are TRBV2 and TRBJ2-5; 7 nucleotides agree with TRBD2. The V segment lost 4 bases and the J segment 4 bases; nucleotides outside the gene matches: 3. The CDR3 spans 13 residues. The V gene's germline CDR1 is SNHLY and CDR2 FYNNEI. For the CDR3, the DNA is TGTGCCAGCAGTGGGGCGGGAGTAGAGACCCAGTACTTC. As protein: CASSGAGVETQYF.

The CDR3 bases are TGTGCCAGCAGTTCCGTCGGGCGTTCACTGGAGCAGTACTTC. Translation gives CASSSVGRSLEQYF. V and J are TRBV27 and TRBJ2-7; D uncertain. CDR3 length: 14 residues. Germline loops: CDR1 MNHEY, CDR2 SMNVEV (reference sequence). Trimming stripped 4 bases from V and 7 bases from J, with 17 bases between.

V and J are TRBV19 and TRBJ1-5; D gene uncertain. Trimming took 4 bases from V and 1 from J, leaving 11 bases between them. The CDR3 loop spans 15 amino acids. Germline V gives CDR1 LNHDA, CDR2 SQIVND (reference sequence). CDR3 in amino acids: CASSNQLGSNQPQHF. The DNA for the CDR3 is TGTGCCAGTAGTAATCAGCTAGGGAGCAATCAGCCCCAGCATTTT. Variable domain in full (rest from reference TRBV19 and TRBJ1-5): DGGITQSPKYLFRKEGQNVTLSCEQNLNHDAMYWYRQDPGQGLRLIYYSQIVNDFQKGDIAEGYSVSREKKESFPLTVTSAQKNPTAFYLCASSNQLGSNQPQHFGDGTRLSIL.

CDR3 DNA sequence: TGTGCCAGCAGCCGGCTGGGACTAGCGGCCTACGAGCAGTACTTC. Protein: CASSRLGLAAYEQYF. This rearrangement joins TRBV13 to TRBJ2-7; TRBD2 matches at 11 bases. CDR1 is PRHDT, CDR2 FYEKMQ, per germline (reference sequence). The V gene end was trimmed by 5 bases and the J gene end by 2 bases; junction bases not matched to a gene: 5. This CDR3 comprises 15 residues.

This chain joins TRBV18 and TRBJ2-7, with D possibly being TRBD2 (5 bases). V was clipped by 0 bases and J by 6 bases, with 12 bases between them. Germline CDR1 and CDR2: KGHSH and LQKENI. This CDR3 comprises 14 residues. CDR3 sequence: CASSPPGRIGEQYF. CDR3 coding DNA: TGTGCCAGCTCACCACCAGGGAGAATAGGCGAGCAGTACTTC.

This chain uses TRBV6-1 with TRBJ1-5; D is perhaps TRBD1 (5 bases). CDR3 length: 18 residues. Germline-derived CDR1 and CDR2 are MNHNS and SASEGT. V was shortened by 4 bases and J by 0 bases, with 19 bases between the two germline ends. The CDR3 coding sequence is TGTGCCAGCAGTGTTCCCCGACAGAGATTCTATAGCAATCAGCCCCAGCATTTT. It is translated as CASSVPRQRFYSNQPQHF.

This chain uses TRBV6-5 with TRBJ2-1, with D unclear. Germline CDR1 and CDR2: MNHEY and SVGAGI. With 2 bases removed from V and 8 bases from J, the gap between germline ends came to 13 bases. The CDR3 extends over 14 amino acids. CDR3 sequence reads: CASSYRSPWDEQFF. As DNA, the CDR3 is TGTGCCAGCAGTTACCGTAGCCCCTGGGATGAGCAGTTCTTC.

The chain has TRBV28 and TRBJ2-7; tentative D call: TRBD1 (6 bases). V was shortened by 10 bases and J by 5 bases, with 18 bases between the two germline ends. The CDR3 length is 13 residues. Germline assignment: CDR1 MDHEN and CDR2 SYDVKM. The DNA for the CDR3 is TGTGCCACCCGGGACAAGGGTTTGGACGAGCAGTACTTC. Its translation is CATRDKGLDEQYF.

The chain links TRBV28 to TRBJ1-5, with D hard to call. Germline V gene sequence: CDR1 MDHEN, CDR2 SYDVKM. V lost 4 bases, J lost 6 bases, and 19 bases lay in between. The CDR3 contains 16 residues. Written as DNA, the CDR3 is TGTGCCAGCAGTTCCGGACTGAAGGGCGAGGGTCAGCCCCAGCATTTT. It translates to CASSSGLKGEGQPQHF.

The chain is built from TRBV4-2 and TRBJ2-7, with D unclear. Germline lookup yields CDR1 LGHNA and CDR2 YNFKEQ. The germline V and J ends were trimmed by 1 base and 7 bases, with 26 bases remaining between them. This CDR3 region has 18 residues. CDR3 sequence: CASSQGLSGPGLAGEQYF. The CDR3 coding sequence is TGTGCCAGCAGCCAAGGGCTCTCGGGTCCGGGCTTAGCCGGTGAGCAGTACTTC.

This chain's CDR3 is CASSLVVTVNPGELFF. The DNA of the CDR3 is TGCGCCAGCAGCTTGGTAGTGACAGTCAATCCCGGGGAGCTGTTTTTT. The chain is built from TRBV5-1 and TRBJ2-2, with a tentative D call TRBD1 (5 bases). The CDR3 covers 16 residues. Trimming took off 0 bases at V and 6 bases at J, with 15 bases between the two ends. Germline V CDR1 and CDR2: SGHRS, YFSETQ.

This clone has only a few counts. The V and J genes are TRBV4-2 and TRBJ2-1; perhaps D is TRBD1 or TRBD2 (5 bases each). The CDR3 contains 12 residues. V lost 1 base to trimming and J lost 9 bases, with 7 bases between them. Germline lookup yields CDR1 LGHNA and CDR2 YNFKEQ. CDR3: CASSQVGVEQFF. CDR3 nucleotides: TGTGCCAGCAGCCAAGTGGGGGTTGAGCAGTTCTTC.

The chain is built from TRBV19 and TRBJ2-7; no definite D call. Trimming stripped 3 bases from V and 7 bases from J, with 10 bases between. This CDR3 has 12 amino acids. The germline V gene encodes CDR1 LNHDA and CDR2 SQIVND (reference sequence). DNA of the CDR3: TGTGCCAGTAGTATTACCCAAACGGAGCAGTACTTC. Translated: CASSITQTEQYF. The variable domain in full, completed from reference TRBV19 and TRBJ2-7, reads DGGITQSPKYLFRKEGQNVTLSCEQNLNHDAMYWYRQDPGQGLRLIYYSQIVNDFQKGDIAEGYSVSREKKESFPLTVTSAQKNPTAFYLCASSITQTEQYFGPGTRLTVT.

This chain connects TRBV30 to TRBJ1-5, with a tentative D call TRBD1 (5 bases). The germline gives CDR1 GTSNPN, CDR2 SVGIG (reference sequence). The CDR3 is made up of 15 amino acids. Trimming took 4 bases from V and 6 from J, leaving 19 bases between them. The CDR3 region has the DNA TGTGCCTGGACCTACCAGGGCAGGGTAAGTCAGCCCCAGCATTTT. Translated: CAWTYQGRVSQPQHF.

J is TRBJ1-5 and V is TRBV6-1; 11 bases match TRBD1. Germline CDR1 MNHNS, CDR2 SASEGT. The CDR3 is made up of 15 amino acids. The junction had 8 bases not matched to a gene; V was cut back by 6 bases and J by 7 bases. CDR3 amino acids: CASRAGQGAGQPQHF. Written as DNA, the CDR3 is TGTGCCAGCAGAGCTGGACAGGGGGCGGGGCAGCCCCAGCATTTT.

V usage is TRBV6-6 and J usage is TRBJ1-2, with D tentatively TRBD1 (5 bases). The germline V and J ends were trimmed by 6 bases and 0 bases, with 17 bases remaining between them. Germline V gene sequence: CDR1 MNHNY, CDR2 SVGAGI (reference sequence). The CDR3 sequence is 16 residues long. The CDR3, as DNA: TGTGCCAGCAGGAACCCGACAGTAACGCCTAACTATGGCTACACCTTC. Amino acid sequence: CASRNPTVTPNYGYTF.